One sample yielded the 5 T cell receptor beta chains listed below, sequenced in a study of T cells in Graves' hyperthyroidism and ophthalmopathy. What was amplified from RNA transcripts were TCR beta CDR3 regions. RT-PCR in the first round (using the HTBI primer set) targeted the TCR CDR3. TCRdb redid the calling of the multiplex PCR reads with MiXCR, one entry per CDR3 protein. Among more than 450,000 distinct CDR3 sequences listed, 20% were seen once. The specimen sequenced was blood. Every receptor here comes from a middle-aged man with Graves' ophthalmopathy.

This clonotype was picked up a small number of times. The chain recombines TRBV27 with TRBJ1-1; TRBD1 might be the D (5 bases). The germline V gene encodes CDR1 MNHEY and CDR2 SMNVEV (reference sequence). V gave up 0 bases and J gave up 3 bases, with 23 bases separating them. This CDR3 is built from 19 residues. The CDR3 coding sequence is TGTGCCAGCAGTTTATCCTTTTTGGGGAGGGTCGGGGGATACACTGAAGCTTTCTTT. Translation gives CASSLSFLGRVGGYTEAFF.

On this clonotype itself: As the CDR3 is not closed by the conserved phenylalanine or tryptophan, this likely results from a read error. The rearrangement uses TRBV6-1 and TRBJ2-1; either TRBD1 or TRBD2 may supply D (5 bases each). Germline V lookup: CDR1 MNHNS, CDR2 SASEGT. Deletions cut 7 bases from V and 1 base from J, with 14 bases between. This CDR3 has 15 residues. This CDR3 reads CASTGTGGSYNEQFS. CDR3 DNA: TGTGCCAGCACGGGTACTGGGGGATCCTACAATGAGCAGTTCTCC.

This clonotype was observed at least ten times. The gene calls are TRBV18 and TRBJ1-2; D gene unclear. V was cut by 0 bases and J by 4 bases, with 12 bases left in between. Germline CDR1 reads KGHSH; CDR2 reads LQKENI. The CDR3 contains 15 residues. This CDR3 is CASSPPLGLSYGYTF. The CDR3 DNA is TGTGCCAGCTCACCACCGCTGGGGTTGAGCTATGGCTACACCTTC.

The V gene is TRBV4-2, the J gene TRBJ1-1; D is possibly TRBD1 (6 bases). Trimming removed 1 base from V and 4 bases from J, with 13 bases in between. Looked up from germline, CDR1 is LGHNA and CDR2 is YNFKEQ. This CDR3 contains 15 residues. CDR3 loop: CASSQGTRQVTEAFF. In DNA form, the CDR3 reads TGTGCCAGCAGCCAAGGGACCCGACAGGTCACTGAAGCTTTCTTT.

In this sample, this clonotype turned up many times. This chain joins TRBV27 and TRBJ2-3; D may be TRBD2 (6 bases). The CDR3 runs to 18 residues. Germline assignment: CDR1 MNHEY and CDR2 SMNVEV (reference sequence). V lost 0 bases and J 2 bases, leaving 18 bases between the germline ends. Written as DNA, the CDR3 is TGTGCCAGCAGTTTATCTGGACTAACCAAGACCCCCACAGATACGCAGTATTTT. Translated: CASSLSGLTKTPTDTQYF.